This T cell receptor beta chain was recorded in a study of T cell responses to AZD1222 COVID-19 vaccine. Regarding the study as a whole: The reported proportion of spike-specific TCRs targeting unmutated variant regions was nearly half. Every sample of the repertoires postdated the peak T cell response.

Concerning this clone: Its antigen is undetermined.

CDR1 is SGHRS, CDR2 YFSETQ, per germline. The CDR3 spans 13 residues. V was shortened by 0 bases and J by 4 bases, with 5 bases between the two germline ends. Some clones are missing from TCRdb's copy, which holds only in-frame ones; the method was immunoSEQ multiplex PCR. Of some 150,000 clones listed, 91% were seen once; the top ten hold around 5.2%. V usage is TRBV5-1 and J usage is TRBJ2-1; D is unresolved. The origin of this receptor is an adult in good health. This specimen was peripheral blood, taken on day 0 of AZD1222 vaccination. The CDR3 is CASSLVSYNEQFF. CDR3 DNA sequence: TGCGCCAGCAGCTTGGTTAGTTACAATGAGCAGTTCTTC.